This T cell receptor (beta chain) was captured in a study of blood T cell repertoires in COVID-19. The J segment lost 2 bases and the V segment lost 4 bases, leaving 1 base of the junction unmatched. Germline CDR1 GTSNPN, CDR2 SVGIG (reference sequence). The CDR3 is 14 residues long. The repertoire was sequenced with immunoSEQ multiplex PCR; TCRdb's copy has only in-frame clones and lacks some. The data contain around 190,000 clones, approximately 84% of them seen just once; the ten biggest clones take up roughly 3.2%. The source material was PBMCs or T cells enriched from blood (not recorded which). The source is a woman in her twenties or thirties who had recovered from COVID-19. The chain combines TRBV30 with TRBJ2-7; 14 nucleotides match TRBD2. CDR3 protein: CAWKTSGRAYEQYF. As DNA, the CDR3 is TGTGCCTGGAAGACTAGCGGGAGGGCCTACGAGCAGTACTTC.